This T cell receptor (beta chain) comes out of a study of blood T cell repertoires in COVID-19. As for the study in general: Samples taken during acute and convalescent COVID-19 were collected in the United States, Italy and Spain.

Germline lookup yields CDR1 SGHDT and CDR2 YYEEEE. The J segment lost 5 bases and the V segment lost 3 bases, leaving 10 bases of the junction unmatched. CDR3 length: 17 residues. TCRdb's table, derived via immunoSEQ multiplex PCR, lists solely in-frame clones and lacks some. The sample lists fewer than 350,000 clones, around 89% occurring once. Sequencing was carried out using PBMCs or T cells enriched from blood (not recorded which). The chain uses TRBV5-6 and TRBJ2-5, with 13 bases that match TRBD2. The sequence was collected from a woman aged 35 to 49 who had recovered from COVID-19. In DNA, the CDR3 is TGTGCCAGCAGCTCGACCCGCACTAGCGGGGGGGCGGAGACCCAGTACTTC. It yields the protein CASSSTRTSGGAETQYF.